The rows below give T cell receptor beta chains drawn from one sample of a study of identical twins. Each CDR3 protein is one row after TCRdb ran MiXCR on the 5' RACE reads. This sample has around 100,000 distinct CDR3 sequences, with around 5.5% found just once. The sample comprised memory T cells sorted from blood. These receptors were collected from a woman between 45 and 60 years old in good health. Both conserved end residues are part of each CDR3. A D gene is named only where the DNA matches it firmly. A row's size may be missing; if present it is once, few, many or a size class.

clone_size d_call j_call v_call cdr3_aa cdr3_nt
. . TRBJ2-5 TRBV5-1 CASSLTGVRQETQYF TGCGCCAGCAGCTTGACGGGGGTTCGCCAAGAGACCCAGTACTTC
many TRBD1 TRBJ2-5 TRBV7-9 CASSEDRGLIETQYF TGTGCCAGCAGCGAGGACAGGGGGCTTATTGAGACCCAGTACTTC
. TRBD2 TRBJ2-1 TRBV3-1 CGSGRGDEQFF TGTGGAAGCGGGAGAGGCGATGAGCAGTTCTTC
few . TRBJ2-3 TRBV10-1 CASSDPSLSDTQYF TGCGCCAGCAGCGACCCATCTTTGTCAGATACGCAGTATTTT
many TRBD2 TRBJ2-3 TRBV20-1 CSARGSGSGTDTQYF TGCAGTGCTAGGGGTAGCGGGAGTGGCACAGATACGCAGTATTTT
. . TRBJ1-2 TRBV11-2 CASSPGRHGYTF TGTGCCAGCAGCCCCGGGAGGCATGGCTACACCTTC
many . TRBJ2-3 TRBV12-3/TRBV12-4 CASSLEGTQYF TGTGCCAGCAGTTTAGAGGGTACGCAGTATTTT
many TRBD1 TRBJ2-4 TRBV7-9 CASSGQGGTKNIQYF TGTGCCAGCAGCGGACAGGGGGGAACCAAAAACATTCAGTACTTC
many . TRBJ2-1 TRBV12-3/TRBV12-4 CASSFGQDNEQFF TGTGCCAGCAGTTTCGGGCAGGACAATGAGCAGTTCTTC
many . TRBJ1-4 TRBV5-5 CASSVGGVGEKLFF TGTGCCAGCAGCGTCGGGGGGGTGGGTGAAAAACTGTTTTTT
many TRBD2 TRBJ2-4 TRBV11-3 CASSLVAGVQAKNIQYF TGTGCCAGCAGCTTAGTCGCGGGGGTACAAGCCAAAAACATTCAGTACTTC
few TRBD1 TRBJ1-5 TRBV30 CAWSPGTGLRPQHF TGTGCCTGGAGTCCCGGGACAGGGCTAAGGCCCCAGCATTTT
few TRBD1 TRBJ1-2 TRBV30 CAWSVGTGGYTF TGTGCCTGGAGTGTAGGGACAGGTGGCTACACCTTC
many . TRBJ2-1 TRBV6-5 CASSPGRWGEQFF TGTGCCAGCAGCCCGGGCCGCTGGGGTGAGCAGTTCTTC
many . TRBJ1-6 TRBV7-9 CASSSTLRSSYNSPLHF TGTGCCAGCAGCTCTACTCTGCGGAGCTCCTATAATTCACCCCTCCACTTT
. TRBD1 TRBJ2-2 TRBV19 CASTPPGTAIGELFF TGTGCCAGTACACCCCCCGGGACAGCTATCGGGGAGCTGTTTTTT
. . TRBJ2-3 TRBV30 CAWTGPGTDTQYF TGTGCCTGGACAGGCCCCGGCACAGATACGCAGTATTTT
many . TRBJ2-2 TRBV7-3 CASSFGPKEVMAGELFF TGTGCCAGCAGCTTTGGACCGAAAGAGGTGATGGCCGGGGAGCTGTTTTTT
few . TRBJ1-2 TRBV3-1 CASSPGPANYGYTF TGTGCCAGCAGTCCGGGACCTGCTAACTATGGCTACACCTTC
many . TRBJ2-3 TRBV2 CASSETWMYTDTQYF TGTGCCAGCAGTGAAACGTGGATGTACACAGATACGCAGTATTTT
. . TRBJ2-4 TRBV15 CATSRDSRGGGNIQYF TGTGCCACCAGCAGAGATTCGCGAGGGGGAGGGAACATTCAGTACTTC
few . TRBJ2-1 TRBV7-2 CASSLAGTPRNEQFF TGTGCCAGCAGCTTAGCCGGGACCCCCAGAAATGAGCAGTTCTTC
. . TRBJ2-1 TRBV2 CASSGRDGSPYNEQFF TGTGCCAGCAGTGGCCGGGACGGCAGCCCCTACAATGAGCAGTTCTTC
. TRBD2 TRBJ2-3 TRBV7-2 CASSYFVTGLAGRTDTQYF TGTGCCAGCAGCTATTTCGTGACAGGACTAGCGGGACGCACAGATACGCAGTATTTT
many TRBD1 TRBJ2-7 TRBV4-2 CASSLRQGPAYEQYF TGTGCCAGCAGCCTCCGACAGGGGCCTGCCTACGAGCAGTACTTC
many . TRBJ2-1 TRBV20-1 CSARDRRGSTYNEQFF TGCAGTGCTAGAGATCGGAGGGGGAGCACCTACAATGAGCAGTTCTTC
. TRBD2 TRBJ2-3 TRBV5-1 CASSPNGLAGGPGTDTQYF TGCGCCAGCAGCCCAAACGGACTAGCGGGAGGGCCCGGCACAGATACGCAGTATTTT
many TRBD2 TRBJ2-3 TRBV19 CATGGGGPRDTQYF TGTGCCACGGGGGGGGGAGGGCCTAGAGATACGCAGTATTTT
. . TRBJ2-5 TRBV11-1 CASSLSSGTRGTQYF TGTGCCAGCAGCTTAAGCTCCGGGACACGAGGGACCCAGTACTTC
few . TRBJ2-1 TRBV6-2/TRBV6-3 CASSYLGTSATHSYNEQFF TGTGCCAGCAGTTACTTAGGGACTTCCGCTACCCACTCCTACAATGAGCAGTTCTTC
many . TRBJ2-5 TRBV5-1 CAGQKYQETQYF TGCGCCGGACAAAAGTACCAAGAGACCCAGTACTTC
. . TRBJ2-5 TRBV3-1 CASTRGARSGETQYF TGTGCCAGCACCCGGGGGGCACGGAGTGGAGAGACCCAGTACTTC
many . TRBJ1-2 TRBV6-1 CASSSGTPGGYTF TGTGCCAGCAGTTCCGGGACACCGGGCGGCTACACCTTC
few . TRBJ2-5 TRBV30 CAWRQDLETQYF TGTGCCTGGAGGCAGGATCTGGAGACCCAGTACTTC
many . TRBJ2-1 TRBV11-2 CASSLIPNFASKDQFF TGTGCCAGCAGCTTAATCCCAAATTTTGCTTCAAAGGACCAGTTCTTC
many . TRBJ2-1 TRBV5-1 CASSLRVVGEGHEQFF TGCGCCAGCAGCTTGAGGGTCGTCGGGGAAGGACATGAGCAGTTCTTC
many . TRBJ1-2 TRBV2 CASSARGADGYTF TGTGCCAGCAGTGCACGGGGGGCTGACGGCTACACCTTC
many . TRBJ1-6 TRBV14 CASSQLNGSPLHF TGTGCCAGCAGCCAGCTAAATGGTTCACCCCTCCACTTT
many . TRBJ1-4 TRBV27 CASSLRQNRVQKLFF TGTGCCAGCAGTTTAAGGCAGAATCGAGTGCAAAAACTGTTTTTT
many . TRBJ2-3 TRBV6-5 CASSGLGADTQYF TGTGCCAGCAGCGGCCTGGGGGCAGATACGCAGTATTTT
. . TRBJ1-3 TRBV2 CASSLSSADSGNTIYF TGTGCCAGCAGTCTATCCTCGGCAGACTCTGGAAACACCATATATTTT